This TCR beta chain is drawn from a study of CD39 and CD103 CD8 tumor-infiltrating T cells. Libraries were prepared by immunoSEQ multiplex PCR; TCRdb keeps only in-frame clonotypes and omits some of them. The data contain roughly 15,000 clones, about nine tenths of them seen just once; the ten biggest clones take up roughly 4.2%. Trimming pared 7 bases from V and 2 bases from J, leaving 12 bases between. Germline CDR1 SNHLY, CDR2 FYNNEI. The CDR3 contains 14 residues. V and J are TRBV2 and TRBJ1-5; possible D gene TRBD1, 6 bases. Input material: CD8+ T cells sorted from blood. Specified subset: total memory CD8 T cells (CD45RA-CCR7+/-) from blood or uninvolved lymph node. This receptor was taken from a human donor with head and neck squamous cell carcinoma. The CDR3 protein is CASKGGMGNQPQHF. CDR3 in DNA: TGTGCCAGCAAAGGGGGAATGGGCAATCAGCCCCAGCATTTT.